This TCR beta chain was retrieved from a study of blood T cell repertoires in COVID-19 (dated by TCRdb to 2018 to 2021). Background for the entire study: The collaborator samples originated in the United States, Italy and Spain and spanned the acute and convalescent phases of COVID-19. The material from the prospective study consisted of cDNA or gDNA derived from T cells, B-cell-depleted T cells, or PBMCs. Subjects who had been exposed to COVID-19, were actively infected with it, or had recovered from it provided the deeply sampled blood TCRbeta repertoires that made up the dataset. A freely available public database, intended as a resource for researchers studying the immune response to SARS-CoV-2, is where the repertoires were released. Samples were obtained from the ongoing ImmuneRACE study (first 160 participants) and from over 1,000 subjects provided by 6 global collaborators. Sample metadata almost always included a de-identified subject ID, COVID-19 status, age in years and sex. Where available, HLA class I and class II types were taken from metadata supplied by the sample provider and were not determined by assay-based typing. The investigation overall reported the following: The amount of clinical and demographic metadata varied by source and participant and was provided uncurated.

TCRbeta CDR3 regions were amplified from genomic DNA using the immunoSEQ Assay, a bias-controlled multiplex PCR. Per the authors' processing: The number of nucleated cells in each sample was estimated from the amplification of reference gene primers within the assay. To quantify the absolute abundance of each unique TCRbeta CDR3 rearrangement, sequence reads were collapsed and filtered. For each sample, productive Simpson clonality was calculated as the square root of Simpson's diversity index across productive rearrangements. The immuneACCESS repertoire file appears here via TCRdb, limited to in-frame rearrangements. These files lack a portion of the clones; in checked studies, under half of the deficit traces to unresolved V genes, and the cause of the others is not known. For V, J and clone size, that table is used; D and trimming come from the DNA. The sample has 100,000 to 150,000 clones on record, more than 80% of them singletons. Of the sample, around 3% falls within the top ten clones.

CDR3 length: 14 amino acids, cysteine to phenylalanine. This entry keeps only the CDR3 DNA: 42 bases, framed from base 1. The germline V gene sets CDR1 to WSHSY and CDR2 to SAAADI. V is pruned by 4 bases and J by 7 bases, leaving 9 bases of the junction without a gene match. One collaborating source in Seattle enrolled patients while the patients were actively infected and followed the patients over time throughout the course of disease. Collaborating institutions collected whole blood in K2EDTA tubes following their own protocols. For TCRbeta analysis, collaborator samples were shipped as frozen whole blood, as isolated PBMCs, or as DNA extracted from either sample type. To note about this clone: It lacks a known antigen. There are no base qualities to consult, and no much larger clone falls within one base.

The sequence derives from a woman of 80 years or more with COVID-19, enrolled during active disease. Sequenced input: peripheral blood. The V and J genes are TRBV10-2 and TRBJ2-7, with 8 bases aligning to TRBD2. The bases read TGCGCCAGCAGTGGTGGAGCGGGAGTGAGTGAGCAGTACTTC. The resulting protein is CASSGGAGVSEQYF.